This T cell receptor beta chain was identified during a study of identical twins. This clonotype was counted a few times. An end of the junction differs from the germline gene, which may be a read error. TCRdb reprocessed the 5' RACE reads via MiXCR and lists one record per CDR3 protein. The table lists hundreds of thousands of distinct CDR3 sequences, 5.5% to 7% of them singletons, with roughly 3.6% in the top ten. Looked up from germline, CDR1 is DFQATT and CDR2 is SNEGSKA (reference sequence). This CDR3 has 14 residues. Another study also made use of these data, one on yellow fever vaccine responses in identical twins.

The sequence was obtained from a woman between 18 and 29 years old in good health. This sequence joins TRBV20-1 and TRBJ2-5, with 8 bases identical to TRBD2. Specimen: memory (CD45RO+) T cells sorted from blood. CDR3 bases: TGCAGTGTTAGACCGGGACTAGTCAGTCTCACCCAGTACTTC. This translates into CSVRPGLVSLTQYF.